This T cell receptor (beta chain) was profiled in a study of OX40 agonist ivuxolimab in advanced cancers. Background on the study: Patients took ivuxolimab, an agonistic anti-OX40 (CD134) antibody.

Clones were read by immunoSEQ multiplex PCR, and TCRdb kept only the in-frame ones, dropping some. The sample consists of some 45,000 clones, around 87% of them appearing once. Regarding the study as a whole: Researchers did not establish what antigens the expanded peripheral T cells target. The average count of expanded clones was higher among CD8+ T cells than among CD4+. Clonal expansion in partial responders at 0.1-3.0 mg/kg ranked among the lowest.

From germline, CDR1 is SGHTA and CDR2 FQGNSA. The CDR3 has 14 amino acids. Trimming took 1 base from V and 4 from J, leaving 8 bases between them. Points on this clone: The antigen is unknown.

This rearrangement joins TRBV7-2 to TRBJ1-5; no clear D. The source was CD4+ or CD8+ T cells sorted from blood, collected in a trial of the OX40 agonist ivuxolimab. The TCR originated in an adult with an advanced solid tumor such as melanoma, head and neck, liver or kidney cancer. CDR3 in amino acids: CASSLVSVNQPQHF. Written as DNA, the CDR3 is TGTGCCAGCAGCTTAGTTTCAGTGAATCAGCCCCAGCATTTT.